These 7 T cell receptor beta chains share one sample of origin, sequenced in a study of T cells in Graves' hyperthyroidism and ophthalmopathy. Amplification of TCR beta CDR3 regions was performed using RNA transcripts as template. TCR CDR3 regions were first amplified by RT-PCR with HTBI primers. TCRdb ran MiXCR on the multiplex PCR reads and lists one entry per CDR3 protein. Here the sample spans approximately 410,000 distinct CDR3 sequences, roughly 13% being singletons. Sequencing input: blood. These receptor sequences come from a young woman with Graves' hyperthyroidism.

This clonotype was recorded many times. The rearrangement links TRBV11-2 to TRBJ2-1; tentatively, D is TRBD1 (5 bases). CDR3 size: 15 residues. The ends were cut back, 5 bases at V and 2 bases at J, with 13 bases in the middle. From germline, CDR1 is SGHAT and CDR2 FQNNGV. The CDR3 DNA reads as TGTGCCAGCAGCCAACTTAGGGGCACCTACAATGAGCAGTTCTTC. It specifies CASSQLRGTYNEQFF.

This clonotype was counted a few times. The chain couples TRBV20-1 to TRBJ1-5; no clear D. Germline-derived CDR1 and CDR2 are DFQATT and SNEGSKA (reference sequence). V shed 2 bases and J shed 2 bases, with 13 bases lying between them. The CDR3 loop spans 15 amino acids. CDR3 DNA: TGCAGTGCTAGACCGTTTAGTGGGGGCAATCAGCCCCAGCATTTT. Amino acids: CSARPFSGGNQPQHF.

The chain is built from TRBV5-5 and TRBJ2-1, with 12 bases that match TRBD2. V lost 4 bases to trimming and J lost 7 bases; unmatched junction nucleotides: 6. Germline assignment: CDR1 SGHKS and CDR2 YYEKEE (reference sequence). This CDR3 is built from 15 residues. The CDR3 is CASSRWTSGENEQFF. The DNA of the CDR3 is TGTGCCAGCAGCCGGTGGACTAGCGGGGAAAATGAGCAGTTCTTC.

CDR3 region: CASDSGTGAYEQYF. The CDR3 nucleotides are TGCGCCAGCGATTCCGGGACAGGGGCCTACGAGCAGTACTTC. This rearrangement joins TRBV5-1 to TRBJ2-7; 10 bases are shared with TRBD1. CDR3 length: 14 residues. The trim removed 7 bases at V and 2 bases at J, leaving 6 bases unmatched. Germline CDR1 SGHRS, CDR2 YFSETQ.

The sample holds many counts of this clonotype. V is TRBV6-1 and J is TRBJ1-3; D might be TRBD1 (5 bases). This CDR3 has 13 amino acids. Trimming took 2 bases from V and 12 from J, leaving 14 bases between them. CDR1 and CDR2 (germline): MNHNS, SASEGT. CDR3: CASSETEQVGIYF. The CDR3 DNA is TGTGCCAGCAGTGAAACTGAACAGGTCGGCATATATTTT.

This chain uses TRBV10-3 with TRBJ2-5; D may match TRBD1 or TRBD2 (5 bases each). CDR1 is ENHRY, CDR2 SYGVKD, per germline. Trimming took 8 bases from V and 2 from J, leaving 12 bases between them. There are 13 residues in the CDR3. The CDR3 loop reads CAIGTEPQETQYF. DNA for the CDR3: TGTGCCATCGGGACGGAACCTCAAGAGACCCAGTACTTC.

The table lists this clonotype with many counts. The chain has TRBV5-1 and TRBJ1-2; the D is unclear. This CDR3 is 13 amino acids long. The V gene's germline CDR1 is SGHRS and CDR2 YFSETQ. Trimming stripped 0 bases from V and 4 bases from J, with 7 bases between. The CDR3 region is CASSLDGVYGYTF. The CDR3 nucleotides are TGCGCCAGCAGCTTGGACGGGGTCTATGGCTACACCTTC.